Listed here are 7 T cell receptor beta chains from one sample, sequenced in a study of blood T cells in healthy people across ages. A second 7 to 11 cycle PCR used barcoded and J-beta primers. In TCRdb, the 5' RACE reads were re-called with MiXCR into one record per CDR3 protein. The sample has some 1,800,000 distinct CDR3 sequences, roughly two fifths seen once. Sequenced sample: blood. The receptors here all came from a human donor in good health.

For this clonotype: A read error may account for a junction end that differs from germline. The CDR3 region is CASSLWGSEKRFF. Here the CDR3 DNA reads TGTGCCAGCAGCTTATGGGGGAGTGAAAAACGGTTTTTT. This chain uses TRBV7-9 with TRBJ1-4; D might be TRBD1 (5 bases). CDR1 and CDR2 from the germline V gene are SEHNR and FQNEAQ (reference sequence). The CDR3 is 13 amino acids. The whole variable domain, filled in from reference TRBV7-9 and TRBJ1-4, reads DTGVSQNPRHKITKRGQNVTFRCDPISEHNRLYWYRQTLGQGPEFLTYFQNEAQLEKSRLLSDRFSAERPKGSFSTLEIQRTEQGDSAMYLCASSLWGSEKRFFGSGTQLSVL.

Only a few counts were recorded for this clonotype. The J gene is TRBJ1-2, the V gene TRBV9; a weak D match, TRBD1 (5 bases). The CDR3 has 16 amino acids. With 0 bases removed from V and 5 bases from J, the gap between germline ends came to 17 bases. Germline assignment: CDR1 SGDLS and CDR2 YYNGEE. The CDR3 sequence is CASSVAGMGGDYGYTF. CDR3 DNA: TGTGCCAGCAGCGTAGCCGGCATGGGGGGAGATTATGGCTACACCTTC.

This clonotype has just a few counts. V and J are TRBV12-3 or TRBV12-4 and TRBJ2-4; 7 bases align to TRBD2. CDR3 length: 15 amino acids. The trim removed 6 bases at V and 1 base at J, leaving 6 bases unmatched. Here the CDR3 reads CASSSSGQAKNIQYF. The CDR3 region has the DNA TGTGCCAGCAGCTCTAGCGGTCAGGCCAAAAACATTCAGTACTTC.

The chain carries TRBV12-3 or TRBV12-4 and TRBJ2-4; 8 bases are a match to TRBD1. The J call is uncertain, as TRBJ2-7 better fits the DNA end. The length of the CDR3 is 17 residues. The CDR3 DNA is TGTGCCAGCAGTACCGGGACAGGTCAATTGGATGCCTACGAGCAGTACTTC. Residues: CASSTGTGQLDAYEQYF.

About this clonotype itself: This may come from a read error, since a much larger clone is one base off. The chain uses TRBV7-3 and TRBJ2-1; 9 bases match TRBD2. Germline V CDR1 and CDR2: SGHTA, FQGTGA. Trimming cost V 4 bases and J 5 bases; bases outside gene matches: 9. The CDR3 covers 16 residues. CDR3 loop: CASSSPSGDSNNEQFF. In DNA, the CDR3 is TGTGCCAGCAGCTCCCCTAGCGGGGATTCGAACAATGAGCAGTTCTTC.

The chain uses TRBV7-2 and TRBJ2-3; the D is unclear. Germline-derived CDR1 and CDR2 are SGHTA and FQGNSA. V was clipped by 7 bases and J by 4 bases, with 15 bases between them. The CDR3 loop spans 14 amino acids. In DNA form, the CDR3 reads TGTGCCAGCAACGCAGGAACGGTGCCAGATACGCAGTATTTT. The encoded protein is CASNAGTVPDTQYF. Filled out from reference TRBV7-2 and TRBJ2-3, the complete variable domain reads GAGVSQSPSNKVTEKGKDVELRCDPISGHTALYWYRQSLGQGLEFLIYFQGNSAPDKSGLPSDRFSAERTGGSVSTLTIQRTQQEDSAVYLCASNAGTVPDTQYFGPGTRLTVL.

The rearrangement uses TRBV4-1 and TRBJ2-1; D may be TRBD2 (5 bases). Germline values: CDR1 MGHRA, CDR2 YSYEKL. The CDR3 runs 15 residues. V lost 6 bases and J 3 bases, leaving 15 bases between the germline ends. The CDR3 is CASSPTPGYYNEQFF. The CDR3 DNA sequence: TGCGCCAGCAGTCCAACCCCGGGATACTACAATGAGCAGTTCTTC.